These T cell receptor beta chains were read from a single sample in a study of human T cells and chemical hapten exposure. TCRdb reprocessed the RACE reads with MiXCR, giving one entry per CDR3 protein. The sample lists roughly 120,000 distinct CDR3 sequences, roughly 10% occurring once. Sequences were derived from whole blood, sampled in connection with sensitization to the hapten diphenylcyclopropenone (DPC). The source of these receptors is a woman in her thirties or forties with alopecia areata. Some clones in this sample may be carry-over from other donors' samples. Both conserved end residues are part of each CDR3. The order of the fields is V gene, J gene, clone size, D gene, CDR3 protein, CDR3 DNA. D genes are given only for firm matches. Only some rows state a clone size, as once, few, many or a class for expanded clones.

>TRBV9|TRBJ2-2|.|.
CASSTSVRKATGELFF
TGTGCCAGCAGCACCAGTGTGAGGAAGGCCACCGGGGAGCTGTTTTTT
>TRBV18|TRBJ1-1|few|.
CASSQGGATEAFF
TGTGCCAGCTCACAAGGGGGGGCCACTGAAGCTTTCTTT
>TRBV7-7|TRBJ2-2|many|.
CASSFVGGPAGELFF
TGTGCCAGCAGCTTTGTCGGGGGGCCCGCCGGGGAGCTGTTTTTT
>TRBV5-5|TRBJ1-1|few|.
CASSYSSVGTEAFF
TGTGCCAGCAGCTATTCATCCGTAGGCACTGAAGCTTTCTTT
>TRBV18|TRBJ2-1|.|TRBD2
CASSPTAGGHEQFF
TGTGCCAGCTCACCAACGGCGGGGGGCCATGAGCAGTTCTTC
>TRBV15|TRBJ2-1|many|.
CATRGLGFPNEQFF
TGTGCCACCAGGGGGCTAGGGTTCCCCAATGAGCAGTTCTTC
>TRBV3-1|TRBJ2-2|few|TRBD2
CASSRTSGGTGELFF
TGTGCCAGCAGTCGGACTAGCGGGGGCACCGGGGAGCTGTTTTTT
>TRBV5-6|TRBJ1-6|.|.
CASSLGSIGNSPLHF
TGTGCCAGCAGCCTGGGGAGTATCGGAAATTCACCCCTCCACTTT
>TRBV5-4|TRBJ1-1|many|.
CASSLDGYGRTEAFF
TGTGCCAGCAGCTTGGATGGCTACGGGCGCACTGAAGCTTTCTTT
>TRBV7-2|TRBJ2-3|.|TRBD2
CASSPGHLSGEAQYF
TGTGCCAGCAGCCCCGGACACCTTAGCGGGGAGGCGCAGTATTTT
>TRBV29-1|TRBJ2-1|many|TRBD2
CSVGVAGGQSSYNEQFF
TGCAGCGTTGGAGTAGCGGGGGGCCAGAGCTCCTACAATGAGCAGTTCTTC
>TRBV7-2|TRBJ1-5|many|TRBD1
CASSPRDRGRHNQPQHF
TGTGCCAGCAGCCCACGGGACAGGGGGCGTCACAATCAGCCCCAGCATTTT
>TRBV2|TRBJ2-1|few|TRBD2
CASIRLAGGMNEQFF
TGTGCCAGCATCCGGCTAGCGGGGGGGATGAATGAGCAGTTCTTC
>TRBV4-3|TRBJ2-3|many|.
CASSQDRTPGTQYF
TGCGCCAGCAGCCAAGATCGGACTCCCGGTACGCAGTATTTT
>TRBV18|TRBJ2-7|many|.
CASSPVGQAYEQYF
TGTGCCAGCTCCCCCGTTGGGCAGGCCTACGAGCAGTACTTC
>TRBV12-3/TRBV12-4|TRBJ2-2|many|.
CASSSGAGELFF
TGTGCCAGCAGTTCAGGGGCCGGGGAGCTGTTTTTT
>TRBV7-9|TRBJ2-7|few|.
CASSFTEQGGYEQYF
TGTGCCAGCAGCTTCACTGAGCAGGGGGGCTACGAGCAGTACTTC
>TRBV11-2|TRBJ2-7|many|TRBD1
CASSRAGTGIYEQYF
TGTGCCAGCAGCCGAGCCGGGACAGGGATTTACGAGCAGTACTTC
>TRBV3-1|TRBJ1-2|many|.
CASSKGEGNYGYTF
TGTGCCAGCAGCAAAGGCGAAGGGAACTATGGCTACACCTTC
>TRBV20-1|TRBJ1-2|many|.
CSASSPRGSNYGYTF
TGCAGTGCTAGTAGCCCGCGGGGGAGTAACTATGGCTACACCTTC
>TRBV18|TRBJ1-2|many|TRBD1
CASSPPGTGGSYGYTF
TGTGCCAGCTCACCACCTGGGACAGGGGGCAGCTATGGCTACACCTTC
>TRBV28|TRBJ2-4|many|.
CASSLLEGIGAKNIQYF
TGTGCCAGCAGTTTACTAGAGGGGATCGGAGCCAAAAACATTCAGTACTTC
>TRBV11-2|TRBJ2-3|many|.
CASSLEADTQYF
TGTGCCAGCAGCTTAGAGGCAGATACGCAGTATTTT
>TRBV20-1|TRBJ2-7|many|.
CSARVGGDYEQYF
TGCAGTGCTAGAGTGGGCGGGGACTACGAGCAGTACTTC
>TRBV7-8|TRBJ2-1|.|.
CASSLASILGEQFF
TGTGCCAGCAGCTTAGCGAGTATTCTCGGTGAGCAGTTCTTC
>TRBV20-1|TRBJ2-3|few|.
CSARDGLAETPQRDTQYF
TGCAGTGCTAGAGATGGCCTCGCCGAGACCCCTCAACGCGATACGCAGTATTTT
>TRBV5-1|TRBJ1-1|.|.
CASSFGFNTEAFF
TGCGCCAGCAGCTTTGGGTTCAACACTGAAGCTTTCTTT
>TRBV11-3|TRBJ2-5|.|TRBD2
CASNKMGLRGEETQYF
TGTGCCAGCAACAAGATGGGACTGCGGGGGGAAGAGACCCAGTACTTC
>TRBV5-1|TRBJ2-3|.|.
CASSFMGGGTDTQYF
TGCGCCAGCAGTTTCATGGGGGGAGGCACAGATACGCAGTATTTT
>TRBV18|TRBJ1-4|many|.
CASSPPSGMGEKLFF
TGTGCCAGCTCACCACCGTCAGGGATGGGTGAAAAACTGTTTTTT
>TRBV7-2|TRBJ2-3|.|TRBD2
CASSLGGRVADTQYF
TGTGCCAGCAGCTTAGGGGGGAGGGTTGCAGATACGCAGTATTTT
>TRBV9|TRBJ1-6|few|.
CASSPGYSPLHF
TGTGCCAGCAGCCCTGGTTATTCACCCCTCCACTTT
>TRBV28|TRBJ1-2|few|TRBD1
CASSSGQWDGYTF
TGTGCCAGCAGTTCGGGACAGTGGGATGGCTACACCTTC
>TRBV7-3|TRBJ2-1|few|TRBD2
CASSWGTSGEQFF
TGTGCCAGCAGCTGGGGGACTAGCGGGGAGCAGTTCTTC
>TRBV7-8|TRBJ1-5|few|.
CASTLGFRNQPQHF
TGTGCCAGCACCCTGGGGTTCAGAAATCAGCCCCAGCATTTT
>TRBV7-2|TRBJ1-1|many|.
CASSSVGGQLNTEAFF
TGTGCCAGCAGCTCAGTAGGGGGACAACTGAACACTGAAGCTTTCTTT
>TRBV20-1|TRBJ1-6|few|.
CSAQSGGENSPLHF
TGCAGTGCTCAATCCGGGGGGGAAAATTCACCCCTCCACTTT
>TRBV2|TRBJ2-7|few|TRBD1
CAGKGQGPYEQYF
TGTGCCGGAAAGGGACAGGGCCCCTACGAGCAGTACTTC
>TRBV6-2/TRBV6-3|TRBJ1-1|.|TRBD1
CASSYDRATNTEAFF
TGTGCCAGCAGTTACGACAGGGCGACGAACACTGAAGCTTTCTTT
>TRBV6-2/TRBV6-3|TRBJ2-7|.|TRBD2
CASRLAAGLGSEQYF
TGTGCCAGCAGACTAGCGGCGGGCCTTGGGAGCGAGCAGTACTTC
>TRBV20-1|TRBJ2-1|few|TRBD1
CSAPRQGRNNEQFF
TGCAGTGCGCCAAGACAGGGGAGGAACAATGAGCAGTTCTTC
>TRBV12-3/TRBV12-4|TRBJ1-5|few|.
CASSLDLGGSSYSNQPQHF
TGTGCCAGCAGTTTAGATTTAGGGGGTTCTTCCTATAGCAATCAGCCCCAGCATTTT
>TRBV24-1|TRBJ2-5|few|.
CATSRRDRDLETQYF
TGTGCCACCAGCCGCCGGGACCGCGATTTAGAGACCCAGTACTTC
>TRBV14|TRBJ2-7|.|TRBD2
CASSPPTSGAYEQYF
TGTGCCAGCAGCCCTCCGACTAGCGGGGCCTACGAGCAGTACTTC
>TRBV28|TRBJ2-3|.|TRBD1
CASSLGGQGRADTQYF
TGTGCCAGCAGTTTAGGGGGACAGGGACGGGCAGATACGCAGTATTTT
>TRBV11-2|TRBJ2-7|.|TRBD2
CASSLDRGLAGEEYF
TGTGCCAGCAGCTTAGATAGGGGACTAGCGGGGGAGGAGTACTTC
>TRBV29-1|TRBJ2-3|.|.
CSVERQVPNTQYF
TGCAGCGTTGAACGACAGGTTCCAAATACGCAGTATTTT
>TRBV25-1|TRBJ2-1|many|TRBD2
CASSEYGRGDYNEQFF
TGTGCCAGCAGTGAATATGGACGGGGGGATTACAATGAGCAGTTCTTC
>TRBV7-3|TRBJ1-1|once|.
CASSLLPGLSNTEAFF
TGTGCCAGCAGCCTCCTCCCCGGGCTTTCGAACACTGAAGCTTTCTTT
>TRBV7-6|TRBJ1-5|many|.
CASSLQGYQPQHF
TGTGCCAGCAGCTTGCAGGGGTATCAGCCCCAGCATTTT
>TRBV4-1|TRBJ2-7|few|.
CASSQELGRPEQYF
TGCGCCAGCAGCCAAGAGCTTGGCAGGCCCGAGCAGTACTTC
>TRBV12-3/TRBV12-4|TRBJ1-6|.|.
CASSQGRYNSPLHF
TGTGCCAGCAGTCAGGGCCGATATAATTCACCCCTCCACTTT
>TRBV12-3/TRBV12-4|TRBJ2-7|.|.
CASSSQGLYEQYF
TGTGCCAGCAGTTCCCAGGGTTTGTACGAGCAGTACTTC
>TRBV29-1|TRBJ2-7|.|.
CSVEELDEQYF
TGCAGCGTTGAAGAGTTGGACGAGCAGTACTTC
>TRBV7-9|TRBJ1-6|many|.
CASSLSEGLDNSPLHF
TGTGCCAGCAGCTTATCGGAAGGACTCGATAATTCACCCCTCCACTTT